This entry concerns a single T cell receptor (beta chain). Its antigen is not known. The data belong to a study of T-cell memory formation after mild COVID-19. General observations from the study: Contracting clones from day 15 to 85 had balanced CD4/CD8; later expanders favoured CD4+. There were some responding clones in pre-infection memory, which suggested that cross-reactive memory had joined.

V was pared by 7 bases and J by 2 bases, with 11 bases between. Germline-derived CDR1 and CDR2 are SQVTM and ANQGSEA. The CDR3 is made up of 12 amino acids. TCRdb re-analysed the 5' RACE reads in MiXCR, keeping a single row per CDR3 protein. The sample holds hundreds of thousands of distinct CDR3 sequences, less than 25% seen once. The TCR sequence derives from an adult woman who had mild COVID-19 (a few samples of this study predate the infection). Cell type and time point are not known. The sequenced sample was PBMCs or a T cell subset sorted from them (not recorded which). The chain has TRBV29-1 and TRBJ1-2; weak D call: TRBD1 (5 bases). As DNA, the CDR3 is TGCAGCGCATGCTGGGGGAACTATGGCTACACCTTC. Protein product: CSACWGNYGYTF.